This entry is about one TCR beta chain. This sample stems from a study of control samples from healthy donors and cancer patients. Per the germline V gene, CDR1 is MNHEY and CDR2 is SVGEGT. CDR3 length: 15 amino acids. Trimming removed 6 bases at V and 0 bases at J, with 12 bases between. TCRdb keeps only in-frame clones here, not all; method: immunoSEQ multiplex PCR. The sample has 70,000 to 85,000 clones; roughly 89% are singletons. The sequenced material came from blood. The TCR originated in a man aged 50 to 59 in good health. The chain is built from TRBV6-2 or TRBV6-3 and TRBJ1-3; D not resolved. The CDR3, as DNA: TGTGCCAGCAGCCAGCGGGAATCCTCTGGAAACACCATATATTTT. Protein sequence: CASSQRESSGNTIYF.